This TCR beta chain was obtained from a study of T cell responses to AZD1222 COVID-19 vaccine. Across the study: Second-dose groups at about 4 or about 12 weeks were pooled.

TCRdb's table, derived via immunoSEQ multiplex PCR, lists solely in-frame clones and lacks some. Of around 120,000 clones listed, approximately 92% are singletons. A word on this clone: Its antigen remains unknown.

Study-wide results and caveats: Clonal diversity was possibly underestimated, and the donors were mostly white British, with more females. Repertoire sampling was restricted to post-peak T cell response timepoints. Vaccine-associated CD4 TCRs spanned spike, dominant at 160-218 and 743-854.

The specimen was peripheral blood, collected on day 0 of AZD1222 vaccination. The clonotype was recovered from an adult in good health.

CDR3 sequence reads: CASSSTGVQPQHF. For the CDR3, the DNA is TGTGCCAGTAGTTCCACAGGGGTGCAGCCCCAGCATTTT. The rearrangement joins TRBV19 to TRBJ1-5; 7 positions match TRBD1. J was trimmed by 7 bases and V by 5 bases; bases with no gene match: 5. CDR1 LNHDA and CDR2 SQIVND come from the germline V gene (reference sequence). This CDR3 comprises 13 residues.